The 3 T cell receptor beta chains listed next were all sequenced from one sample in a study of regulatory T cells in long-lasting Graves disease. The TCR beta library used iRepertoire HTBI primers with Arm-PCR amplification of CDR3. TCRdb analysed the multiplex PCR reads with MiXCR anew, one entry per CDR3 protein. The table has about 320,000 distinct CDR3 sequences, 18% seen once. Time point noted: newly diagnosed GD, antithyroid drugs for less than 3 months. PBMC-derived RNA was used for the TCR library. Specimen: peripheral blood mononuclear cells (PBMCs), collected at new diagnosis, from a patient treated with antithyroid drugs. The receptors come from a female donor with Graves disease.

This clonotype was seen ten or more times. The chain links TRBV10-2 to TRBJ2-7; D is perhaps TRBD1 (5 bases). Trimming left V 4 bases short and J 6 bases short, with 10 bases between. This CDR3 region has 12 residues. The germline V gene has CDR1 WSHSY and CDR2 SAAADI. CDR3 DNA: TGCGCCAGCAGTGTCGGGCAGGGCGAGCAGTACTTC. Translation: CASSVGQGEQYF.

This clonotype was counted many times. The V and J genes are TRBV12-3 or TRBV12-4 and TRBJ2-7; D is possibly TRBD1 (6 bases). The CDR3 contains 13 residues. V lost 4 bases and J 4 bases, leaving 11 bases between the germline ends. The CDR3 sequence is CASSWGQGYEQYF. The CDR3 DNA follows: TGTGCCAGCAGTTGGGGGCAAGGGTACGAGCAGTACTTC.

In its sample, this clonotype was seen many times. J is TRBJ1-4 and V is TRBV12-3 or TRBV12-4; 9 nucleotides line up with TRBD1. V lost 7 bases to trimming and J lost 8 bases; unmatched junction nucleotides: 8. The CDR3 spans 14 residues. The CDR3 sequence: CASIVGQGAEKLFF. The CDR3 nucleotides are TGTGCCAGCATCGTGGGACAGGGAGCCGAAAAACTGTTTTTT.